The sequence of this T cell receptor (beta chain) was determined in a study of T cells in Graves' hyperthyroidism and ophthalmopathy. There are many counts of this clonotype. These patients, aged 18 to 65, had recently diagnosed hyperthyroidism lasting under 2 months. RNA transcripts were the template for amplifying TCR beta CDR3 regions. HTBI primers were the set used in a first-round RT-PCR of the TCR CDR3. Each CDR3 protein gets one entry after TCRdb re-called the multiplex PCR reads with MiXCR. The table lists 550,000 to 650,000 distinct CDR3 sequences, approximately 15% of them singletons, with almost 6% in the top ten. Germline V gene sequence: CDR1 SGDLS, CDR2 YYNGEE. V lost 4 bases, J lost 3 bases, and 16 bases lay in between. The CDR3 is made up of 15 amino acids.

The sample was blood. This chain joins TRBV9 and TRBJ1-2; D remains ambiguous. This receptor was taken from a woman younger than 45 with Graves' hyperthyroidism that later progressed to Graves' ophthalmopathy. The CDR3 DNA is TGTGCCAGCAGCCTAGAGGACGGGATCGACTATGGCTACACCTTC. The encoded protein is CASSLEDGIDYGYTF.